Listed here are 5 T cell receptor beta chains from one sample, sequenced in a study of blood T cell repertoires in COVID-19. Using immunoSEQ multiplex PCR, the repertoire was profiled, and TCRdb retains in-frame clones only, with some absent. The sample carries 70,000 to 95,000 clones, around 90% recorded once. Sequencing was done on a sample of peripheral blood. These receptors were obtained from a woman aged 80 or older with acute or convalescent COVID-19.

This chain uses TRBV2 with TRBJ2-4; D may be TRBD1 (5 bases). The germline gives CDR1 SNHLY, CDR2 FYNNEI. The germline V and J ends were trimmed by 7 bases and 3 bases, with 19 bases remaining between them. The CDR3 spans 16 residues. CDR3 nucleotide sequence: TGTGCCAGCAATCCCTGGGGCGGTCCCCTCAAAAACATTCAGTACTTC. Its translation is CASNPWGGPLKNIQYF.

V usage is TRBV18 and J usage is TRBJ2-2; a weak D match, TRBD2 (6 bases). The V and J ends lost 4 bases and 0 bases respectively, with 12 bases between them. CDR1 KGHSH and CDR2 LQKENI come from the germline V gene. There are 16 residues in the CDR3. The DNA of the CDR3 is TGTGCCAGCTCACAAGGTGGGACTTCGAACACCGGGGAGCTGTTTTTT. Encoded protein: CASSQGGTSNTGELFF.

The chain employs TRBV9 and TRBJ2-1; 13 nucleotides agree with TRBD2. V lost 3 bases and J lost 7; bases outside the gene matches: 7. This CDR3 region has 16 residues. CDR1 and CDR2 (germline): SGDLS, YYNGEE. CDR3 in amino acids: CASSARGLAGANEQFF. The CDR3 nucleotides are TGTGCCAGCAGCGCCCGAGGACTAGCGGGGGCGAATGAGCAGTTCTTC.

With regard to this clone: The junction departs from germline at one end; a sequencing error may be responsible. V is TRBV28 and J is TRBJ1-2; D not certain. The length of the CDR3 is 13 residues. CDR1 MDHEN and CDR2 SYDVKM come from the germline V gene. For the CDR3, the DNA is TGTGCCAGCAGTCAATCAAACTTATCAGGATACCCTTTC. It translates to CASSQSNLSGYPF.

The chain employs TRBV9 and TRBJ2-1; TRBD1 aligns across 11 bases. V gave up 3 bases and J gave up 6 bases; unmatched junction bases: 17. CDR3 length: 19 residues. Germline CDR1 is SGDLS and CDR2 is YYNGEE. The CDR3 DNA sequence: TGTGCCAGCAGCGCCGGGACAGGGGGTCGTCAGTCCAGGACCAATGAGCAGTTCTTC. Amino acid sequence: CASSAGTGGRQSRTNEQFF.